This paragraph covers one TCR beta chain sequence. This sample is part of a study of shared clonotypes between healthy human individuals. In the authors' workflow: Filtering differed for immunoSEQ, which gave only junction sequences without quality scores. Data came from immunoSEQ multiplex PCR; TCRdb stores just in-frame clones and leaves some out. For V, J and clone size, that table is used; D and trimming come from the DNA. Altogether about 2.3 million clones are present, under 95% being singletons, with the ten largest covering around 0.4%. Losses at the gene ends were 5 bases for V and 4 bases for J; bases not matched to a gene: 9. The germline gives CDR1 SNHLY, CDR2 FYNNEI. CDR3 length equals 16 residues. HIV-negative, healthy adults without recent acute infections or vaccinations were the donors. Researchers partitioned CD4+ cells into CD45RA+ naive and CD45RA-negative memory subsets.

Input material: naive CD4+ T cells from PBMCs. Subset given: CD45RA+ positively selected. The chain couples TRBV2 to TRBJ1-2; TRBD1 aligns across 11 bases. The source is a man aged 18 to 30 in good health. Some clones in this sample may be carry-over from other donors' samples. CDR3 protein: CASSRTGGESGYGYTF. For the CDR3, the DNA is TGTGCCAGCAGTCGGACAGGGGGCGAGTCGGGCTATGGCTACACCTTC.